The 5 T cell receptor beta chains below come from one sample, sequenced in a study of T cell responses to AZD1222 COVID-19 vaccine. Sequencing used immunoSEQ multiplex PCR; TCRdb keeps in-frame clones, though not all of them. The table shows 95,000 to 110,000 clones, with about 90% occurring only once. The sequencing used peripheral blood, collected 28 days after the second AZD1222 dose. Receptors were obtained from an adult who received the AZD1222 COVID-19 vaccine.

This chain uses TRBV18 with TRBJ2-7; 7 nucleotides match TRBD1. V trimming: 6 bases; J trimming: 7 bases; junction bases outside the gene matches: 9. Germline V CDR1 and CDR2: KGHSH, LQKENI. CDR3 size: 13 residues. The CDR3 DNA reads as TGTGCCAGCTCTCCGGGACAGCGTAATGAGCAGTACTTC. Translating gives CASSPGQRNEQYF.

V gene TRBV28 combines with J gene TRBJ1-4, with a weak D call TRBD1 (5 bases). Looked up from germline, CDR1 is MDHEN and CDR2 is SYDVKM. The CDR3 spans 14 residues. The V and J ends lost 4 bases and 8 bases respectively, with 14 bases between them. The CDR3 is CASSSPGQGEKLFF. In DNA, the CDR3 is TGTGCCAGCAGTTCACCGGGGCAAGGAGAAAAACTGTTTTTT.

The chain is built from TRBV19 and TRBJ2-7; the match to TRBD2 covers 8 bases. CDR1 is LNHDA and CDR2 is SQIVND in the germline V gene (reference sequence). V trimming: 4 bases; J trimming: 3 bases; junction bases outside the gene matches: 8. This CDR3 is 15 amino acids long. The CDR3 DNA follows: TGTGCCAGTAGTAAACCGGCGGGGGGTTACTACGAGCAGTACTTC. This gives the protein CASSKPAGGYYEQYF.

The V gene is TRBV7-2, the J gene TRBJ2-3; possible D gene TRBD1, 6 bases. Trimming stripped 3 bases from V and 5 bases from J, with 15 bases between. Germline V lookup: CDR1 SGHTA, CDR2 FQGNSA. This CDR3 has 15 amino acids. This CDR3 is CASSLAPGAGDTQYF. The CDR3 region has the DNA TGTGCCAGCAGCTTGGCGCCAGGGGCCGGAGATACGCAGTATTTT.

V is TRBV2 and J is TRBJ2-3; TRBD1 matches at 8 bases. Looked up from germline, CDR1 is SNHLY and CDR2 is FYNNEI. The length of the CDR3 is 14 residues. V shed 2 bases, J shed 4 bases, and the junction held 2 bases outside the gene matches. The CDR3 bases are TGTGCCAGCAGTGAAACAGGGGGACCAGATACGCAGTATTTT. Translating it yields CASSETGGPDTQYF. The full variable domain, in which reference TRBV2 and TRBJ2-3 provide the parts outside the CDR3, is EPEVTQTPSHQVTQMGQEVILRCVPISNHLYFYWYRQILGQKVEFLVSFYNNEISEKSEIFDDQFSVERPDGSNFTLKIRSTKLEDSAMYFCASSETGGPDTQYFGPGTRLTVL.